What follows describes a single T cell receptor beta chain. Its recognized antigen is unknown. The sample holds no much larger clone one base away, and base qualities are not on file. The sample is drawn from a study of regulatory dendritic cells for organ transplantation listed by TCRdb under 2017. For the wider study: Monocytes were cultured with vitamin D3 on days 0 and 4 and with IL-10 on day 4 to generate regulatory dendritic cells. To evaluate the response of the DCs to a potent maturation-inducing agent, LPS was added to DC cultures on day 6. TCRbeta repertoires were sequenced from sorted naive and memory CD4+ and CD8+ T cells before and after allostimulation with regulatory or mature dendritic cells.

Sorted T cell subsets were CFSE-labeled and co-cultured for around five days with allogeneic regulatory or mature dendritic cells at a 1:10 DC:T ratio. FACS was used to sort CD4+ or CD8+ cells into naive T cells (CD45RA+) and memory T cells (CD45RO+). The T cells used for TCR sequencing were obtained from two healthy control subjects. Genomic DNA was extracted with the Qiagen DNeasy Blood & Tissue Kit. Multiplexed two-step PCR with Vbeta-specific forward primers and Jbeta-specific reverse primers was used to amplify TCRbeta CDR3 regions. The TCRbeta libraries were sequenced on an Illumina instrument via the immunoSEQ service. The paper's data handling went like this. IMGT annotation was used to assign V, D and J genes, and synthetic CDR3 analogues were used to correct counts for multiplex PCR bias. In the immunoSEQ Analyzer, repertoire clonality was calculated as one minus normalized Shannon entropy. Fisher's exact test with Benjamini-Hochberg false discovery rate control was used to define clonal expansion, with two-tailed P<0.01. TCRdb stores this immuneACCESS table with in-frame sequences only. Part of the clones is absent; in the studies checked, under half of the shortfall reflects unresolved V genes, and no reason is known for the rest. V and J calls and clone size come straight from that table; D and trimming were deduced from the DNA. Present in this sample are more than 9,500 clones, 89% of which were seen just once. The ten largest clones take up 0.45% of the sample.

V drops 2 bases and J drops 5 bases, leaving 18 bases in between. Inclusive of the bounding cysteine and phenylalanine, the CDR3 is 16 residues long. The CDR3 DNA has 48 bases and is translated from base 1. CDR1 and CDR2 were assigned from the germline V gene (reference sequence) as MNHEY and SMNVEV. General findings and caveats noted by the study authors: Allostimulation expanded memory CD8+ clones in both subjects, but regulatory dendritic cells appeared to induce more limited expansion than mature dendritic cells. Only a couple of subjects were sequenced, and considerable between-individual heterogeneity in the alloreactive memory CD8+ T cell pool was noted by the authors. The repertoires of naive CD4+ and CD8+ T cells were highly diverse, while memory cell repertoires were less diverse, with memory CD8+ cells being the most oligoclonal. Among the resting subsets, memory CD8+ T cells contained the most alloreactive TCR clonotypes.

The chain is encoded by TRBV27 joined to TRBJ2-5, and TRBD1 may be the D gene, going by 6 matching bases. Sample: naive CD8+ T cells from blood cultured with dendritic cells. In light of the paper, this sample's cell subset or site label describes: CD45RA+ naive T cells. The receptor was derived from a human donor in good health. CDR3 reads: CASSLVPGALLETQYF. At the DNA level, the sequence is TGTGCCAGCAGTTTAGTCCCAGGGGCCTTGTTGGAGACCCAGTACTTC.